The subject of this entry is one T cell receptor beta chain. The sample holds many counts of this clonotype. What antigen it recognizes has not been identified. Qualities for individual bases were not recorded, and no much larger clone is one base off. The sample originates from a study of T cell repertoires in cytomegalovirus infection (dated by TCRdb to between 2017 and 2020). Regarding the complete study: Donor HLA type was relevant to the analysis, because carriage of CMV infection together with the matching HLA type was indicated by public TCR beta signatures. Results and caveats for the whole study, not just this receptor: In the ex vivo response, HLA-C-restricted CMV-specific TCR beta clonotypes were dominant, and in two of eight donors the single most frequent clonotype came from this HLA-C-restricted group. Carriers of CMV infection plus the relevant HLA type were discriminated by the cumulative frequency of public TCR beta family members in the study cohort and in an independent 352-donor cohort.

The sequencing machine was an Illumina HiSeq 1500. The public sequencing data were trimmed at Q25 with fastp and processed into clonotypes with MiXCR by TCRdb, which kept only in-frame beta chains. Merged by CDR3 protein, the rows form single entries marked with the most common genes and DNA. This sample holds roughly 280,000 distinct CDR3 sequences; around 9% were observed only once. The ten largest clones take up about 15% of the sample. The germline V gene encodes CDR1 SGHTA and CDR2 FQGNSA. Deletion took 0 bases off V and 10 bases off J, with a span of 15 bases between the germline ends. The CDR3 sequence holds 14 residues, the cysteine and phenylalanine included. Only the CDR3 DNA stays, 42 bases, in frame from base 1.

This receptor was identified in a human donor in good health (CMV status not recorded). Some clones in this sample may be carry-over from other donors' samples. The specimen was PBMCs. The chain is made from TRBV7-2 and TRBJ2-5, with the identity of the D gene unclear. CDR3 sequence: CASSLAPFAYDQYF. The sequenced DNA: TGTGCCAGCAGCTTAGCCCCCTTCGCCTATGACCAGTACTTC.